These 26 T cell receptor beta chains came from one sample sequenced in a study of cytomegalovirus exposure and HLA in healthy donors. Generated by immunoSEQ multiplex PCR, the TCRdb table keeps only in-frame clones and is missing some. The repertoire holds 50,000 to 80,000 clones, with over 85% as singletons. Source material: PBMCs. The receptors derive from a woman between 18 and 29 years old in good health and CMV-seropositive.

The rearrangement uses TRBV7-3 and TRBJ1-1; possible D gene TRBD1, 6 bases. The V end was cut by 5 bases, the J end by 0 bases, with 19 bases between. CDR1 and CDR2 (germline): SGHTA, FQGTGA. The CDR3 runs 17 residues. CDR3 region: CASSPRPGGAMNTEAFF. The CDR3 DNA sequence: TGTGCCAGCAGCCCCCGACCTGGGGGCGCGATGAACACTGAAGCTTTCTTT.

The chain combines TRBV19 with TRBJ2-3; TRBD2 matches 8 bases. The germline V gene has CDR1 LNHDA and CDR2 SQIVND (reference sequence). With 4 bases clipped from V and 4 bases from J, the junction kept 4 bases outside the gene matches. The CDR3 sequence is 14 residues long. CDR3 sequence: CASSKVGGADTQYF. DNA for the CDR3: TGTGCCAGTAGTAAGGTCGGGGGGGCAGATACGCAGTATTTT.

J is TRBJ1-5 and V is TRBV15, with D possibly being TRBD1 (5 bases). The V end was cut by 2 bases, the J end by 2 bases, with 13 bases between. Germline CDR1 is LNHNV and CDR2 is YYDKDF (reference sequence). CDR3 length: 16 residues. The CDR3 DNA sequence: TGTGCCACCAGCAGACCTACGGACAACGGCAATCAGCCCCAGCATTTT. Protein sequence: CATSRPTDNGNQPQHF.

This clone was detected only once. The rearrangement uses TRBV18 and TRBJ2-5; tentative D call: TRBD2 (6 bases). The CDR3 loop spans 14 amino acids. CDR1 is KGHSH, CDR2 LQKENI, per germline. Trimming removed 3 bases from V and 4 bases from J, with 12 bases in between. The CDR3, as DNA: TGTGCCAGCTCACCGGCGGGATGGGGAGAGACCCAGTACTTC. This translates into CASSPAGWGETQYF. Looking up the rest from reference TRBV18 and TRBJ2-5 gives the full variable domain: NAGVMQNPRHLVRRRGQEARLRCSPMKGHSHVYWYRQLPEEGLKFMVYLQKENIIDESGMPKERFSAEFPKEGPSILRIQQVVRGDSAAYFCASSPAGWGETQYFGPGTRLLVL.

This sequence joins TRBV11-1 and TRBJ1-2, with D tentatively TRBD1 (6 bases). The CDR3 sequence is 15 residues long. The germline V gene has CDR1 SGHAT and CDR2 FQDESV (reference sequence). V was cut by 5 bases and J by 0 bases, with 13 bases left in between. The CDR3 DNA is TGTGCCAGCAGCCGGGGACACTCGACTAACTATGGCTACACCTTC. Translating it yields CASSRGHSTNYGYTF.

V usage is TRBV7-9 and J usage is TRBJ2-1; maybe TRBD2 (5 bases). Trimming took off 2 bases at V and 5 bases at J, with 19 bases between the two ends. This CDR3 region has 17 residues. Germline CDR1 is SEHNR and CDR2 is FQNEAQ (reference sequence). The CDR3: CASSLSGGRVRDNEQFF. For the CDR3, the DNA is TGTGCCAGCAGCTTATCAGGAGGCCGAGTGAGGGACAATGAGCAGTTCTTC. Full variable domain (remainder filled in from reference TRBV7-9 and TRBJ2-1): DTGVSQNPRHKITKRGQNVTFRCDPISEHNRLYWYRQTLGQGPEFLTYFQNEAQLEKSRLLSDRFSAERPKGSFSTLEIQRTEQGDSAMYLCASSLSGGRVRDNEQFFGPGTRLTVL.

The chain recombines TRBV28 with TRBJ1-5; perhaps TRBD1 as D (5 bases). The V and J ends lost 7 bases and 5 bases respectively, with 12 bases between them. CDR3 length equals 13 residues. Germline V gives CDR1 MDHEN, CDR2 SYDVKM. CDR3 sequence: CASTLGGYQPQHF. DNA for the CDR3: TGTGCCAGCACCTTGGGGGGATATCAGCCCCAGCATTTT.

The V gene is TRBV4-1, the J gene TRBJ1-2; no clear D gene. The CDR3 spans 18 residues. The V gene's germline CDR1 is MGHRA and CDR2 YSYEKL. V was pared by 4 bases and J by 2 bases, with 23 bases between. In DNA form, the CDR3 reads TGCGCCAGCAGCCGCCGGGAGCTCACCTCCTCCGAGAACTATGGCTACACCTTC. Its translation is CASSRRELTSSENYGYTF.

The chain links TRBV7-9 to TRBJ1-5, with D perhaps matching TRBD1 (6 bases). Trimming removed 5 bases at V and 3 bases at J, with 14 bases between. CDR1 and CDR2 (germline): SEHNR, FQNEAQ (reference sequence). This CDR3 contains 15 residues. The CDR3 nucleotides are TGTGCCAGCAGCCCGCTCGGACAGAACAATCAGCCCCAGCATTTT. Protein product: CASSPLGQNNQPQHF.

CDR3 in amino acids: CASTRGDSYGYTF. In DNA, the CDR3 is TGTGCCAGCACCAGGGGCGACTCCTATGGCTACACCTTC. V usage is TRBV28 and J usage is TRBJ1-2; the D gene is possibly TRBD1 (6 bases). The CDR3 has 13 amino acids. Germline CDR1 is MDHEN and CDR2 is SYDVKM. The V and J ends lost 7 bases and 4 bases respectively, with 13 bases between them.

A single count supports this clone. The CDR3 nucleotides are TGTGCCATCAGAAGGAGAGAGGGGGATACTGAAGCTTTCTTT. Its translation is CAIRRREGDTEAFF. J is TRBJ1-1 and V is TRBV10-3, with D possibly being TRBD1 (6 bases). V lost 6 bases, J lost 5 bases, and 16 bases lay in between. Germline CDR1 is ENHRY and CDR2 is SYGVKD. This CDR3 is built from 14 residues.

Only a few counts were recorded for this clone. The chain is built from TRBV27 and TRBJ1-5, with D maybe TRBD1 (6 bases). The germline V gene has CDR1 MNHEY and CDR2 SMNVEV (reference sequence). V was cut by 6 bases and J by 6 bases, with 21 bases left in between. The CDR3 is made up of 16 amino acids. The CDR3 nucleotides are TGTGCCAGCAGCAGACGTCCAGGGGCTCTTGGTCAGCCCCAGCATTTT. Its protein is CASSRRPGALGQPQHF.

The chain combines TRBV27 with TRBJ1-1; 8 bases match TRBD1. The CDR3 runs 15 residues. V trimming: 6 bases; J trimming: 5 bases; junction bases outside the gene matches: 11. Looked up from germline, CDR1 is MNHEY and CDR2 is SMNVEV (reference sequence). This CDR3 reads CASSTGGRGYTEAFF. The CDR3 bases are TGTGCCAGCAGCACAGGGGGGAGAGGGTATACTGAAGCTTTCTTT.

This clone was seen just once. CDR3 sequence: CASSLRSTEAFF. CDR3 in DNA: TGTGCCAGCAGCTTACGGAGTACTGAAGCTTTCTTT. V and J are TRBV13 and TRBJ1-1; no reliable D call. Germline assignment: CDR1 PRHDT and CDR2 FYEKMQ (reference sequence). The CDR3 spans 12 residues. V gave up 2 bases and J gave up 5 bases, with 6 bases separating them. The variable domain in full, completed from reference TRBV13 and TRBJ1-1, reads AAGVIQSPRHLIKEKRETATLKCYPIPRHDTVYWYQQGPGQDPQFLISFYEKMQSDKGSIPDRFSAQQFSDYHSELNMSSLELGDSALYFCASSLRSTEAFFGQGTRLTVV.

This chain connects TRBV5-4 to TRBJ2-1; 9 bases agree with TRBD2. The junction had 4 bases not matched to a gene; V was cut back by 3 bases and J by 0 bases. The CDR3 is 16 residues long. CDR1 and CDR2 from the germline V gene are SGHNT and YYREEE (reference sequence). As DNA, the CDR3 is TGTGCCAGCAGCTCCAATAGCGGGAGCTCCTACAATGAGCAGTTCTTC. Translation: CASSSNSGSSYNEQFF.

This clone was observed a handful of times. The rearrangement joins TRBV29-1 to TRBJ2-3; 8 positions agree with TRBD2. The ends lost 8 bases at V and 4 bases at J; junction bases unmatched: 8. The germline V gene encodes CDR1 SQVTM and CDR2 ANQGSEA. The CDR3 has 13 amino acids. CDR3 DNA: TGCAGCTGTAGCGGGGAGGCATCAGATACGCAGTATTTT. Translation gives CSCSGEASDTQYF.

The CDR3 reads CASSLGVAGETPTYEQYF. CDR3 DNA sequence: TGTGCCAGCAGCTTAGGGGTAGCGGGGGAGACTCCGACCTACGAGCAGTACTTC. The rearrangement uses TRBV5-4 and TRBJ2-7; 9 nucleotides match TRBD2. The V and J ends lost 2 bases and 2 bases, in that order; junction bases with no gene match: 14. Germline V gene lookup returns CDR1 SGHNT and CDR2 YYREEE (reference sequence). The CDR3 is made up of 18 amino acids.

This clone appeared a single time. J is TRBJ2-7 and V is TRBV7-9, with D tentatively TRBD2 (6 bases). The CDR3 is 15 amino acids. Germline loops: CDR1 SEHNR, CDR2 FQNEAQ (reference sequence). The ends were cut back, 6 bases at V and 4 bases at J, with 19 bases in the middle. In nucleotides, the CDR3 is TGTGCCAGCAGAAACGAAGTAGGTCGGGGGTACGAGCAGTACTTC. As protein: CASRNEVGRGYEQYF. The complete variable domain, with remaining parts taken from reference TRBV7-9 and TRBJ2-7, reads DTGVSQNPRHKITKRGQNVTFRCDPISEHNRLYWYRQTLGQGPEFLTYFQNEAQLEKSRLLSDRFSAERPKGSFSTLEIQRTEQGDSAMYLCASRNEVGRGYEQYFGPGTRLTVT.

This sequence joins TRBV6-5 and TRBJ2-3; TRBD2 is a possible D gene (7 bases). V lost 2 bases to trimming and J lost 5 bases, with 17 bases between them. Germline loops: CDR1 MNHEY, CDR2 SVGAGI. The CDR3 covers 16 residues. CDR3 residues: CASSYRPGGSKDTQYF. CDR3 DNA sequence: TGTGCCAGCAGTTACCGTCCGGGGGGCTCCAAAGATACGCAGTATTTT.

The chain employs TRBV7-2 and TRBJ2-5; TRBD2 agrees at 10 bases. The CDR3 is 17 residues long. With V trimmed by 5 bases and J by 5 bases, 14 bases remained unmatched. CDR1 and CDR2 from the germline V gene are SGHTA and FQGNSA. The CDR3 region has the DNA TGTGCCAGCAGCCCCTCTTTAAGCGGGGGGGCCGGGGAGACCCAGTACTTC. Protein product: CASSPSLSGGAGETQYF. Full variable domain (remainder filled in from reference TRBV7-2 and TRBJ2-5): GAGVSQSPSNKVTEKGKDVELRCDPISGHTALYWYRQSLGQGLEFLIYFQGNSAPDKSGLPSDRFSAERTGGSVSTLTIQRTQQEDSAVYLCASSPSLSGGAGETQYFGPGTRLLVL.

The gene calls are TRBV30 and TRBJ2-7; 11 bases are a match to TRBD1. CDR1 GTSNPN and CDR2 SVGIG come from the germline V gene (reference sequence). The V and J ends lost 5 bases and 6 bases, in that order; junction bases with no gene match: 3. The CDR3 has 12 amino acids. CDR3 protein: CAWAGQGGEQYF. DNA for the CDR3: TGTGCCTGGGCGGGACAGGGGGGCGAGCAGTACTTC.

The rearrangement uses TRBV27 and TRBJ2-7; weak D call: TRBD2 (5 bases). The CDR3 extends over 16 amino acids. V dropped 1 base and J dropped 5 bases, with 18 bases sitting between them. The germline V gene has CDR1 MNHEY and CDR2 SMNVEV (reference sequence). CDR3 sequence reads: CASSLFLGGGWDEQYF. The DNA of the CDR3 is TGTGCCAGCAGTTTATTCCTCGGTGGCGGGTGGGACGAGCAGTACTTC.

This clone has only one observation. The rearrangement uses TRBV4-1 and TRBJ1-3; 12 bases match TRBD1. The length of the CDR3 is 14 residues. V lost 4 bases to trimming and J lost 8 bases; unmatched junction nucleotides: 3. Looked up from germline, CDR1 is MGHRA and CDR2 is YSYEKL. The CDR3 loop reads CASSRDRGPYTIYF. CDR3 DNA sequence: TGCGCCAGCAGCCGGGACAGGGGGCCGTACACCATATATTTT.

The chain uses TRBV5-4 and TRBJ1-5, with TRBD1 matching 7 bases. The CDR3 runs to 16 residues. The germline gives CDR1 SGHNT, CDR2 YYREEE (reference sequence). Trimming took 0 bases from V and 1 from J; bases not matched to a gene: 4. This chain's CDR3 is CASSLGGGMSNQPQHF. For the CDR3, the DNA is TGTGCCAGCAGCTTGGGAGGGGGCATGAGCAATCAGCCCCAGCATTTT.

The chain uses TRBV25-1 and TRBJ2-7; D might be TRBD2 (6 bases). The germline V gene has CDR1 MGHDK and CDR2 SYGVNS. This CDR3 region has 15 residues. Trimming took off 7 bases at V and 0 bases at J, with 16 bases between the two ends. In DNA, the CDR3 is TGTGCCAGCATCGAAGGCGCCGGGGGCTCCTACGAGCAGTACTTC. Protein sequence: CASIEGAGGSYEQYF.

The gene calls are TRBV5-1 and TRBJ2-1; a possible D gene is TRBD2 (5 bases). This CDR3 has 15 amino acids. V lost 2 bases and J lost 5, with 14 bases in between. Germline V gives CDR1 SGHRS, CDR2 YFSETQ. The CDR3 DNA reads TGCGCCAGCAGCTTAGTGCCCATCGGGAACAATGAGCAGTTCTTC. This gives the protein CASSLVPIGNNEQFF.